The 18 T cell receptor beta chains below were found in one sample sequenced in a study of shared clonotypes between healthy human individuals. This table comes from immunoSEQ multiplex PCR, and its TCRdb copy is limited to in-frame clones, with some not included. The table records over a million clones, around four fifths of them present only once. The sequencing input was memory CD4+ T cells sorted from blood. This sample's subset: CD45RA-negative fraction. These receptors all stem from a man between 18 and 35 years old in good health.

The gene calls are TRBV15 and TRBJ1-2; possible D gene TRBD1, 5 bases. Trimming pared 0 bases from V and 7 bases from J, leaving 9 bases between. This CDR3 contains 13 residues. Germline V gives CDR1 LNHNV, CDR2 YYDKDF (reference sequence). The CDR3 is CATSRDHQGGYTF. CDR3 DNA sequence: TGTGCCACCAGCAGAGATCATCAGGGTGGCTACACCTTC. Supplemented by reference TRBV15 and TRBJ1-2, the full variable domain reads DAMVIQNPRYQVTQFGKPVTLSCSQTLNHNVMYWYQQKSSQAPKLLFHYYDKDFNNEADTPDNFQSRRPNTSFCFLDIRSPGLGDTAMYLCATSRDHQGGYTFGSGTRLTVV.

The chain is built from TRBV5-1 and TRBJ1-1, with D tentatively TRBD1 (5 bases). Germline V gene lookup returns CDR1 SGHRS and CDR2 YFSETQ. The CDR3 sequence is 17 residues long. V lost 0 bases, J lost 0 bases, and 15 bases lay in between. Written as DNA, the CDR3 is TGCGCCAGCAGCTTGGTGGTACAGGCCGACATGAACACTGAAGCTTTCTTT. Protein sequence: CASSLVVQADMNTEAFF.

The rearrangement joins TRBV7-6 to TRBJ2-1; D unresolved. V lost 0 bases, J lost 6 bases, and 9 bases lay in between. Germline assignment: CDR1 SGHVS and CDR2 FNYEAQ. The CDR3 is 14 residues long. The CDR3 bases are TGTGCCAGCAGCTTAGCGGCACAGATCAATGAGCAGTTCTTC. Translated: CASSLAAQINEQFF.

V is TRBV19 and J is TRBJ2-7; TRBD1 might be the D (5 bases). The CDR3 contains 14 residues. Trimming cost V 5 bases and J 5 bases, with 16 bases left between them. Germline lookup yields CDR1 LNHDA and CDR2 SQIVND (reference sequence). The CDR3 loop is CASSGRARGNEQYF. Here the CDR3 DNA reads TGTGCCAGTAGTGGCCGCGCTAGGGGTAACGAGCAGTACTTC. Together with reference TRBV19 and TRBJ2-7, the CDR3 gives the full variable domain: DGGITQSPKYLFRKEGQNVTLSCEQNLNHDAMYWYRQDPGQGLRLIYYSQIVNDFQKGDIAEGYSVSREKKESFPLTVTSAQKNPTAFYLCASSGRARGNEQYFGPGTRLTVT.

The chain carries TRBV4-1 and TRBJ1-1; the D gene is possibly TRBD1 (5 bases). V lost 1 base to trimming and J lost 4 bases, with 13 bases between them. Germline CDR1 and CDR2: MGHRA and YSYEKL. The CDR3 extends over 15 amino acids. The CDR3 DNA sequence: TGCGCCAGCAGCCAAGGGGGCAGGGCGGGCACTGAAGCTTTCTTT. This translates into CASSQGGRAGTEAFF.

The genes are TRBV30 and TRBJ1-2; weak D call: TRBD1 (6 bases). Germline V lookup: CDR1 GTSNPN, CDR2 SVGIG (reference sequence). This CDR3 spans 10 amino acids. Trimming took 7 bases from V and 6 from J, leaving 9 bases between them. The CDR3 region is CALQGNGYTF. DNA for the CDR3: TGTGCCTTACAGGGCAATGGCTACACCTTC.

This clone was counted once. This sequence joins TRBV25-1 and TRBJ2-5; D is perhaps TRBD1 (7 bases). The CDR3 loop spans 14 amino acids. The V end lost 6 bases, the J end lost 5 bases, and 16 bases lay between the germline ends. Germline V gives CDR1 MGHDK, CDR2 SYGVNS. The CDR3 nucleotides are TGTGCCAGCAGAGCAGCACAGGGGACTGAGACCCAGTACTTC. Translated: CASRAAQGTETQYF.

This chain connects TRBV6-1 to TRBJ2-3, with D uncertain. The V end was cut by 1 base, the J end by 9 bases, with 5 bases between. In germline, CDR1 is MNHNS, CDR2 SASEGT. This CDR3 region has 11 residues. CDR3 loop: CASSEVITQYF. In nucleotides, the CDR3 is TGTGCCAGCAGTGAAGTCATAACGCAGTATTTT.

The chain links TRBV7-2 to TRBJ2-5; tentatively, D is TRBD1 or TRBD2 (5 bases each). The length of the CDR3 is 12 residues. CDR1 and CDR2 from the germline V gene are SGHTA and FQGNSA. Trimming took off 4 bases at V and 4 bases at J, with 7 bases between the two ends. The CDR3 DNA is TGTGCCAGCAGCTACGGGACAGAGACCCAGTACTTC. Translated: CASSYGTETQYF.

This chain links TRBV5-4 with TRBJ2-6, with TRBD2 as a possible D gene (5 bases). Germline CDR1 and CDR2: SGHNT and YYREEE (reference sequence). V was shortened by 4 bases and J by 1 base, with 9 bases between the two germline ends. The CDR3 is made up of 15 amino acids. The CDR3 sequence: CASSPTGSGANVLTF. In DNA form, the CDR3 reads TGTGCCAGCAGCCCCACGGGGTCTGGGGCCAACGTCCTGACTTTC.

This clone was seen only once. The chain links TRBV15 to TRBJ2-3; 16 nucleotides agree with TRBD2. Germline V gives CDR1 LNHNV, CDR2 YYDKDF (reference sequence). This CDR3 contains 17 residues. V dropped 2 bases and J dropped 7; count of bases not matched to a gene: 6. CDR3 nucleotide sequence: TGTGCCACCAGCAGAAAGGGGACTAGCGGGGGGGCCCATACGCAGTATTTT. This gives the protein CATSRKGTSGGAHTQYF.

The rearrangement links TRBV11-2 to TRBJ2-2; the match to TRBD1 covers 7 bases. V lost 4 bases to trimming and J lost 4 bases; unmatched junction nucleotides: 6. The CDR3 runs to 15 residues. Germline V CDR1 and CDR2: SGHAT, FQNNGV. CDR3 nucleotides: TGTGCCAGCAGCTACCGACAGGGCGGCACCGGGGAGCTGTTTTTT. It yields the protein CASSYRQGGTGELFF.

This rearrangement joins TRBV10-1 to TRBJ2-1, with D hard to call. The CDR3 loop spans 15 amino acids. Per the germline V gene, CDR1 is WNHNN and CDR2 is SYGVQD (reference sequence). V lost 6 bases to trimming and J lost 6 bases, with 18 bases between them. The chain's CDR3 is CASSLDALSANEQFF. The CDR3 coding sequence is TGCGCCAGCAGCCTGGATGCATTAAGCGCCAATGAGCAGTTCTTC.

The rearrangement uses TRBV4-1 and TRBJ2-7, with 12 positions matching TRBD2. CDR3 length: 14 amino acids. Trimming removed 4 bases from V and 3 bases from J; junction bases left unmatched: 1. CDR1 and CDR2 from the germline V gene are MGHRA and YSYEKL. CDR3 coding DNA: TGCGCCAGCAGCCCGGGACTAGCGGGCTACGAGCAGTACTTC. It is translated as CASSPGLAGYEQYF.

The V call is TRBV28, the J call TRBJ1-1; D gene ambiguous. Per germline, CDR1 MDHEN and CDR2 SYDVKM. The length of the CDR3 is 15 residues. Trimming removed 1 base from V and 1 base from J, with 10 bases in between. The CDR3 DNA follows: TGTGCCAGCAGTTTATCCTCAGTTGGGAACACTGAAGCTTTCTTT. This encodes CASSLSSVGNTEAFF.

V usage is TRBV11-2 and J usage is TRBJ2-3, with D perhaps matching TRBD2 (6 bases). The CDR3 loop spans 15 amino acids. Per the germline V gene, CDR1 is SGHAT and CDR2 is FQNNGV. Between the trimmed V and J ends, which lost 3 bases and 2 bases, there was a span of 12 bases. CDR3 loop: CASSFIADPTDTQYF. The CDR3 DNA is TGTGCCAGCAGCTTCATAGCGGATCCCACAGATACGCAGTATTTT. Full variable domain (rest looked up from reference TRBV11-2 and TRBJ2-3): EAGVAQSPRYKIIEKRQSVAFWCNPISGHATLYWYQQILGQGPKLLIQFQNNGVVDDSQLPKDRFSAERLKGVDSTLKIQPAKLEDSAVYLCASSFIADPTDTQYFGPGTRLTVL.

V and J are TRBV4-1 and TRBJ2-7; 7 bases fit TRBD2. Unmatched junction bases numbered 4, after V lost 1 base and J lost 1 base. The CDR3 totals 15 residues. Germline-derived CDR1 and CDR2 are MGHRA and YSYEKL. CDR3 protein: CASSQGGSVSYEQYF. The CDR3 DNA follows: TGCGCCAGCAGCCAAGGCGGGAGCGTTTCCTACGAGCAGTACTTC.

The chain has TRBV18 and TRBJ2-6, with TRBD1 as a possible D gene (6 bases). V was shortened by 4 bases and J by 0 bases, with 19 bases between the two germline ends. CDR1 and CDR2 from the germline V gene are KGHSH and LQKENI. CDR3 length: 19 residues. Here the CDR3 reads CASSLLRTEYYSGANVLTF. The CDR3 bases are TGTGCCAGCTCACTTTTACGGACAGAATACTACTCTGGGGCCAACGTCCTGACTTTC. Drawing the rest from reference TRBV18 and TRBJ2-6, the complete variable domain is NAGVMQNPRHLVRRRGQEARLRCSPMKGHSHVYWYRQLPEEGLKFMVYLQKENIIDESGMPKERFSAEFPKEGPSILRIQQVVRGDSAAYFCASSLLRTEYYSGANVLTFGAGSRLTVL.